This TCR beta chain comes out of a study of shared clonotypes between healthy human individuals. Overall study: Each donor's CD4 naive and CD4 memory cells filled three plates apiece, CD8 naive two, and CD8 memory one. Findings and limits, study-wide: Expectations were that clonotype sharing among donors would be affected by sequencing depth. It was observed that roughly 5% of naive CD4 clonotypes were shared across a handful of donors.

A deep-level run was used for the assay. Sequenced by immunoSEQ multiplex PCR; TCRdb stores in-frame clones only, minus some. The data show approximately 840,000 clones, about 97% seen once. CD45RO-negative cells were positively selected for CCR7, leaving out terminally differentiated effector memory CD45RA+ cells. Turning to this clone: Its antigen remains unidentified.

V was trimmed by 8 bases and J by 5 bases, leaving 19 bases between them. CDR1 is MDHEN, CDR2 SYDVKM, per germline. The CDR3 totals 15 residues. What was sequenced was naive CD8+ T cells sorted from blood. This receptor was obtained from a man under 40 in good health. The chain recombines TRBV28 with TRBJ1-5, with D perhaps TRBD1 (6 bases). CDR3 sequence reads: CASANTGLGDQPQHF. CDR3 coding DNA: TGTGCCAGCGCGAACACAGGGTTAGGCGATCAGCCCCAGCATTTT. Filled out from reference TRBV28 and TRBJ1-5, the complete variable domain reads DVKVTQSSRYLVKRTGEKVFLECVQDMDHENMFWYRQDPGLGLRLIYFSYDVKMKEKGDIPEGYSVSREKKERFSLILESASTNQTSMYLCASANTGLGDQPQHFGDGTRLSIL.